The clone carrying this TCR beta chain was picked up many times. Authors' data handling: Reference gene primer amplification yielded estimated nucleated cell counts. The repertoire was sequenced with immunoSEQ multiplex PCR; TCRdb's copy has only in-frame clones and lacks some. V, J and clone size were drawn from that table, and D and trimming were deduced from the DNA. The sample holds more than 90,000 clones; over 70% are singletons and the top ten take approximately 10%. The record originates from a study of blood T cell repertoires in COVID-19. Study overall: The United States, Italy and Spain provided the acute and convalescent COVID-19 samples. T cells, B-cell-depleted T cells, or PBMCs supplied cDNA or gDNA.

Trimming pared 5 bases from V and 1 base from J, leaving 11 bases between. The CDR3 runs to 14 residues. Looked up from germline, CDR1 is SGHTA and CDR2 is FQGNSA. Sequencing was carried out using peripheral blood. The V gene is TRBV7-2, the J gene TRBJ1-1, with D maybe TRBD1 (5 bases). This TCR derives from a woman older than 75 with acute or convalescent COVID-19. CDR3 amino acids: CASSPRVGNTEAFF. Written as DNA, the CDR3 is TGTGCCAGCAGCCCCAGGGTCGGGAACACTGAAGCTTTCTTT.